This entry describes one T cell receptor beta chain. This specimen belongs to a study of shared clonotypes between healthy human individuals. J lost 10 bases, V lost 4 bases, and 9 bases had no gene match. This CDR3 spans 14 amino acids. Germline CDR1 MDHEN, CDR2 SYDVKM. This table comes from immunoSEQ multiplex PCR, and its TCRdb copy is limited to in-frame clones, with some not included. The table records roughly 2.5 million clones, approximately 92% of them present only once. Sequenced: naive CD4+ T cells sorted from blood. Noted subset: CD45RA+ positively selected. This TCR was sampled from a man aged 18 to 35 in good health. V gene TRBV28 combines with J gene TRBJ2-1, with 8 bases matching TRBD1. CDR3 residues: CASSSMDRVVEQFF. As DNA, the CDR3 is TGTGCCAGCAGTTCAATGGACAGGGTTGTGGAGCAGTTCTTC.